This entry is about one TCR beta chain. The antigen it recognizes is unknown. Base qualities are not provided; no much larger clone lies one nucleotide away. This entry is derived from a study of shared clonotypes between healthy human individuals (dated by TCRdb to 2019 to 2021). At the level of the whole study: The cohort comprised a couple of women and a few men aged 18 to 49 years. To increase sequencing depth and limit assay-specific biases, different laboratories used diverse techniques to prepare libraries and sequence TCR repertoires. Blood TCR repertoires of five healthy adults were deeply sequenced to estimate repertoire size and the extent of clonotype sharing between individuals. Each donor's leukapheresis produced roughly between roughly 0.85 and 9 billion PBMCs. For each donor, three plates each were used for CD4 naive and CD4 memory, two plates were used for CD8 naive, and one plate was used for CD8 memory. Overall results and qualifications from the work: Because the study included only a small number of donors, the genetic and exposure-history diversity represented was limited. When a handful of donors were compared, the shared fraction of clonotypes was roughly 4.8% for naive CD4, around 3.5% for naive CD8, 2.3% for memory CD4, and 0.35% to 0.4% for memory CD8. Incomplete sequencing was indicated by rarefaction of sorted-subset datasets, despite the large sequencing depth. Clonotypes shared by all four sorted-subset donors showed higher generation probabilities than non-shared clonotypes. Only blood was sampled, and tissue TCR repertoires likely differ from those in blood. Pairwise subsampling led to the expectation that sequencing depth would affect the degree of clonotype sharing among donors. Naive subsets generally had larger estimated clonotype richness than memory subsets.

TCR CDR3 regions were amplified from genomic DNA by multiplex PCR using the deep immunoSEQ assay. For each cell subset, the extracted genomic DNA was distributed evenly across all wells of several immunoSEQ 96-well plates, and each plate served as one replicate. For sorted subsets, about 210 ng of genomic DNA, equivalent to 30,000 or so T cell genomes, went into each replicate PCR. Purified libraries were quantified with a Qubit 3.0 fluorometer, sized on a Bioanalyzer 2100, and re-quantified with the KAPA Library Quantification kit. Each immunoSEQ 96-well plate was sequenced on its own single-read 150-cycle Illumina NextSeq 550 flow cell. In the source study's methods: Because only junctional sequences without quality scores were contained in the immunoSEQ output, filtering matching that applied to full-length reads could not be performed. To assign V/J genes and CDR3, sequences were annotated using PyIR, a Python wrapper for IgBLAST v1.9, with IMGT germline references. Reads were filtered out if the reads had weak V/J assignments (E-value above 1e-6), no CDR3, stop codons, out-of-frame junctions, or ambiguous translated residues. A V3J clonotype was defined by an identical inferred V gene, J gene, and CDR3 amino acid sequence. Percentage overlap between repertoires was computed as shared unique clonotypes divided by the size of the smaller repertoire. Richness of each repertoire was evaluated using RTK rarefaction, the Chao1 estimator, and Recon v2.1 estimates of unobserved clonotypes. OLGA was used to compute generation probabilities for all TCRbeta clonotypes that the gDNA method yielded from a few donors. Imported from immuneACCESS, the table was reduced by TCRdb to in-frame sequences with V and J called. These copies leave out some clones; in studies compared against another copy, an unresolved V gene accounts for under half, and the cause of the remainder is not known. That table is the source of V, J and clone size, and D and trimming were worked out from the DNA. For this sample the table gives more than 1.2 million clones, of which around 98.5% were detected only once. The ten largest clones capture 0.36% of the sample.

Cut back by 3 bases and 7 bases, the V and J ends lie 10 bases apart. Including the terminal cysteine and phenylalanine, the CDR3 comprises 13 residues. Only the CDR3 portion is preserved as DNA: 39 bases, with reading frame beginning at the first base. The germline V gene (reference sequence) provides CDR1 LNHDA and CDR2 SQIVND. Donors were healthy HIV-negative adults with no recently reported acute infections or vaccinations. Every donor was a Caucasian adult living in Nashville, Tennessee, USA. CD4+ T cells were enriched by magnetic negative selection; naive cells were then positively selected on CD45RA, and the negative fraction formed the memory subset. Blood was obtained by leukapheresis, after which PBMCs were separated by Ficoll-Histopaque density gradient centrifugation and cryopreserved in liquid nitrogen vapor phase. Analytical flow cytometry was used to check the purity and quantity of each magnetically sorted T cell population. Each sorted fraction had its genomic DNA isolated and then quantified by UV absorbance on a Nanodrop 2000c.

Rearrangement joined TRBV19 to TRBJ2-1, with the D segment identity uncertain. Input material: naive CD4+ T cells sorted from blood. In the paper's terms, the cell subset or site label means: CD45RA+ positively selected. The TCR sequence derives from a man aged 25 to 40 in good health. CDR3 protein: CASSMVYGNEQFF. The DNA sequence is given as TGTGCCAGTAGTATGGTTTATGGGAATGAGCAGTTCTTC.